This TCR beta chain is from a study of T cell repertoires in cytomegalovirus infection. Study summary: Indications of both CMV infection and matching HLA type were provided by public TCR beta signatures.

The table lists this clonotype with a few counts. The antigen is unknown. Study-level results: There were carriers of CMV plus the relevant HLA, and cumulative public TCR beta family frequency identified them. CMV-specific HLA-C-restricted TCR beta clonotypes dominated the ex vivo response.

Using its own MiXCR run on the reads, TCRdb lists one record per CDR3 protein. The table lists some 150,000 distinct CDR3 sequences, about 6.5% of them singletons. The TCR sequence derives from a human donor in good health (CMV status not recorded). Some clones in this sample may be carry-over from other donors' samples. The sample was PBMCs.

The CDR3: CASSLRGAHPDTQYF. CDR3 nucleotides: TGTGCCAGCAGCTTACGGGGGGCCCATCCAGATACGCAGTATTTT. The chain combines TRBV11-2 with TRBJ2-3; possibly TRBD2 for D (7 bases). The CDR3 spans 15 residues. V lost 2 bases to trimming and J lost 4 bases, with 13 bases between them. Germline assignment: CDR1 SGHAT and CDR2 FQNNGV.